These 2 T cell receptor beta chains share one sample of origin, sequenced in a study of molecular identifiers for immune sequencing clone quantification (dated 2018 in TCRdb). The method was PCR. Sequencing took place on a NextSeq 500. TCRdb cleaned the public reads at Q25 with fastp, built clones with MiXCR and kept in-frame beta chains. Each CDR3 protein gets just one entry, which takes the most common genes and DNA from the rows behind it. Recorded for this sample are fewer than 350,000 distinct CDR3 sequences; roughly 24% of them occurred a single time. The ten largest clones add up to 0.74% of the sample. The specimen was naive CD8+ T cells from blood, with Jurkat cell RNA spiked in. The sample's cell subset or site label, decoded: FACS-sorted CD8+CD4-CCR7+CD45RA+ naive T cells. The receptor set was obtained from a human donor in good health. Some libraries in this study had Jurkat cell RNA spiked in.

To note about this clonotype: A much larger clone sits a single nucleotide away, making a read error possible. J is TRBJ2-7 and V is TRBV28, with a tentative D call TRBD2 (7 bases). Germline V gene data show CDR1 as MDHEN and CDR2 as SYDVKM. The CDR3 consists of 15 residues. Here the CDR3 reads CACSFRGAREYEQYF. The CDR3 DNA reads as TGTGCCTGCAGTTTCCGGGGGGCGCGAGAGTACGAGCAGTACTTC.

This clonotype was counted a few times. This sequence joins TRBV29-1 and TRBJ1-2, with 8 positions matching TRBD1. V was pared by 5 bases and J by 4 bases, with 9 bases of the junction left unmatched. Germline V gives CDR1 SQVTM, CDR2 ANQGSEA. This CDR3 has 14 residues. Written as DNA, the CDR3 is TGCAGCGTTCTGACCCCGGACAGGGTCTATGGCTACACCTTC. Translating gives CSVLTPDRVYGYTF.